This TCR beta chain originates from a study of blood T cells in healthy people across ages. Study results and limitations: The diversity estimates, figures obtained from one million T cells, were considered underestimates.

Turning to this clonotype: Its antigen is still unknown.

CDR1 KGHSH and CDR2 LQKENI come from the germline V gene. CDR3 length: 14 amino acids. Deletions cut 6 bases from V and 3 bases from J, with 15 bases between. A sample-barcoded 5' primer and a J-beta primer mix were used in a second PCR of about 6 to 11 cycles. Each cDNA molecule was tagged by a template-switch adaptor that had 12 random nucleotides. TCRdb recomputed calls from the 5' RACE reads with MiXCR, one row per CDR3 protein. The sample contains 1.2 million to 1.5 million distinct CDR3 sequences, around 55% of which appear only once. Aged about 6 to 100, donors were systemically healthy Caucasians from Russia. Peripheral blood was drawn, ten milliliters per donor.

The chain combines TRBV18 with TRBJ2-7; the D gene is possibly TRBD1 (6 bases). Sample: blood. The TCR originated in a man aged 18 to 30 in good health. CDR3: CASSRDKGDYEQYF. Here the CDR3 DNA reads TGTGCCAGCTCGCGAGATAAGGGGGACTACGAGCAGTACTTC.